This entry lists 14 T cell receptor beta chains sequenced from one sample in a study of shared clonotypes between healthy human individuals. Method: immunoSEQ multiplex PCR; TCRdb's copy keeps in-frame clones and lacks some. The table records more than 1.2 million clones, roughly 98.5% of them present only once. Specimen: naive CD4+ T cells sorted from blood. Subset described: CD45RA+ positively selected. These receptors originate from a man aged 30-40 years in good health.

This chain joins TRBV6-5 and TRBJ1-5, with no clear D. This CDR3 is built from 14 residues. V shed 6 bases and J shed 5 bases, with 14 bases lying between them. Germline CDR1 is MNHEY and CDR2 is SVGAGI. CDR3 residues: CASSRVGLDQPQHF. The CDR3 nucleotides read TGTGCCAGCAGCCGCGTCGGGTTGGATCAGCCCCAGCATTTT.

About this clone itself: This same CDR3 is encoded by further DNA sequences in the sample. The genes are TRBV28 and TRBJ2-7; D gene unclear. Germline V gene lookup returns CDR1 MDHEN and CDR2 SYDVKM. Trimming left V 2 bases short and J 0 bases short, with 5 bases between. The CDR3 consists of 13 residues. In DNA, the CDR3 is TGTGCCAGCAGTTTAAAGGGCTCCTACGAGCAGTACTTC. Protein sequence: CASSLKGSYEQYF.

The J gene is TRBJ2-2, the V gene TRBV11-3; D remains ambiguous. Germline values: CDR1 SGHNT, CDR2 YENEEA. The V end lost 5 bases, the J end lost 3 bases, and 7 bases lay between the germline ends. CDR3 length: 13 amino acids. The CDR3 sequence: CASSTAYTGELFF. The CDR3 coding sequence is TGTGCCAGCAGCACGGCCTACACCGGGGAGCTGTTTTTT.

The rearrangement uses TRBV29-1 and TRBJ2-4; 8 bases agree with TRBD1. V shed 8 bases, J shed 8 bases, and the junction held 20 bases outside the gene matches. The CDR3 is 16 amino acids. Germline V gene data show CDR1 as SQVTM and CDR2 as ANQGSEA. The CDR3 loop is CSLKGPRGQVGDIQYF. CDR3 sequence (DNA): TGCAGCCTAAAAGGGCCCAGGGGACAGGTGGGTGACATTCAGTACTTC.

In the case of this clone: Other DNA sequences in the same sample also yield this CDR3. J is TRBJ2-7 and V is TRBV5-1; D not resolved. V lost 0 bases to trimming and J lost 3 bases, with 7 bases between them. Germline V lookup: CDR1 SGHRS, CDR2 YFSETQ. The CDR3 length is 13 residues. CDR3 DNA sequence: TGCGCCAGCAGCTTGGTAGGGAACTACGAGCAGTACTTC. Its protein product is CASSLVGNYEQYF.

The chain is built from TRBV5-1 and TRBJ1-1; D is possibly TRBD1 (6 bases). The CDR3 consists of 13 residues. Per germline, CDR1 SGHRS and CDR2 YFSETQ. V was clipped by 9 bases and J by 1 base, with 13 bases between them. The CDR3 loop is CATRGGENTEAFF. In DNA, the CDR3 is TGCGCCACCAGAGGGGGGGAGAACACTGAAGCTTTCTTT.

Points on this clone: Other DNA sequences from this sample encode an identical CDR3 as well. This chain uses TRBV18 with TRBJ2-1; D is perhaps TRBD2 (6 bases). Germline assignment: CDR1 KGHSH and CDR2 LQKENI. CDR3 size: 16 residues. Trimming stripped 1 base from V and 1 base from J, with 11 bases between. The CDR3 loop is CASSPLGGQSYNEQFF. As DNA, the CDR3 is TGTGCCAGCTCACCACTCGGAGGGCAATCCTACAATGAGCAGTTCTTC.

The chain links TRBV6-1 to TRBJ1-5; 7 bases are shared with TRBD1. CDR3 length: 14 residues. The V segment lost 2 bases and the J segment 6 bases; nucleotides outside the gene matches: 4. Germline V gives CDR1 MNHNS, CDR2 SASEGT. The CDR3 here is CASSELGGRQPQHF. CDR3 nucleotides: TGTGCCAGCAGTGAACTAGGGGGCCGTCAGCCCCAGCATTTT.

J is TRBJ1-1 and V is TRBV29-1; D is unresolved. From germline, CDR1 is SQVTM and CDR2 ANQGSEA. Between the trimmed V and J ends, which lost 3 bases and 0 bases, there was a span of 8 bases. CDR3 length: 13 residues. The CDR3 region is CSVEPRMNTEAFF. CDR3 nucleotide sequence: TGCAGCGTTGAGCCCCGGATGAACACTGAAGCTTTCTTT. The variable domain in full, completed from reference TRBV29-1 and TRBJ1-1, reads SAVISQKPSRDICQRGTSLTIQCQVDSQVTMMFWYRQQPGQSLTLIATANQGSEATYESGFVIDKFPISRPNLTFSTLTVSNMSPEDSSIYLCSVEPRMNTEAFFGQGTRLTVV.

In DNA, the CDR3 is TGTGCCAGCCACAGGGGGCGCAAAGATACGCAGTATTTT. Its protein product is CASHRGRKDTQYF. The gene calls are TRBV6-5 and TRBJ2-3, with TRBD1 matching 9 bases. CDR1 is MNHEY, CDR2 SVGAGI, per germline. The CDR3 covers 13 residues. Unmatched junction bases numbered 5, after V lost 8 bases and J lost 5 bases.

The rearrangement uses TRBV9 and TRBJ2-1; possibly TRBD2 for D (6 bases). Germline V gene data show CDR1 as SGDLS and CDR2 as YYNGEE. The CDR3 loop spans 13 amino acids. Deletions cut 3 bases from V and 10 bases from J, with 14 bases between. CDR3 protein: CASSEVGLAEQFF. CDR3 in DNA: TGTGCCAGCAGCGAGGTGGGTCTAGCGGAGCAGTTCTTC.

The chain combines TRBV6-5 with TRBJ1-1; D ambiguous. Germline V gene lookup returns CDR1 MNHEY and CDR2 SVGAGI. This CDR3 has 14 amino acids. V lost 5 bases and J lost 1, with 11 bases in between. CDR3 sequence reads: CASSQGRGNTEAFF. The CDR3 DNA is TGTGCCAGCAGTCAAGGGCGGGGGAACACTGAAGCTTTCTTT.

This sequence joins TRBV10-2 and TRBJ1-1; D perhaps matches TRBD1 (6 bases). The CDR3 loop spans 17 amino acids. V was trimmed by 6 bases and J by 4 bases, leaving 24 bases between them. Germline CDR1 reads WSHSY; CDR2 reads SAAADI. The CDR3 here is CASSLTTGGWLGTEAFF. The CDR3 nucleotides are TGCGCCAGCAGCTTAACGACAGGCGGGTGGTTAGGCACTGAAGCTTTCTTT.

This chain's CDR3 is CASSLKGDFPYGYTF. The CDR3 DNA reads TGTGCCAGCAGCCTAAAGGGGGATTTCCCTTATGGCTACACCTTC. The V call is TRBV5-5, the J call TRBJ1-2; D possibly corresponds to TRBD1 (6 bases). The CDR3 is made up of 15 amino acids. V lost 4 bases and J lost 5, with 18 bases in between. Germline loops: CDR1 SGHKS, CDR2 YYEKEE (reference sequence).